Listed here are 30 T cell receptor beta chains from one sample, sequenced in a study of blood T cell repertoires in COVID-19. Assay used: immunoSEQ multiplex PCR; TCRdb lists only in-frame clones, some missing. The table includes 150,000 or so clones, roughly 78% detected once. Sequenced input: peripheral blood. Receptors originate from a human donor with acute or convalescent COVID-19. The donor label of this sample is uncertain.

The chain has TRBV5-6 and TRBJ2-3; a weak D match, TRBD2 (7 bases). CDR3 length equals 16 residues. Germline CDR1 and CDR2: SGHDT and YYEEEE. Trimming shortened V by 4 bases and J by 0 bases, and 15 bases separated the two germline ends. The DNA for the CDR3 is TGTGCCAGCAGCCTGGTGGCGGGGGCTAGCACAGATACGCAGTATTTT. Residues: CASSLVAGASTDTQYF.

V and J are TRBV7-2 and TRBJ2-5, with D perhaps matching TRBD1 (7 bases). The V gene lost 1 base and the J gene lost 5 bases, with 14 bases spanning the gap. This CDR3 region has 15 residues. The V gene's germline CDR1 is SGHTA and CDR2 FQGNSA. CDR3 sequence (DNA): TGTGCCAGCAGCTTAGGAGGGGGCCGGGGGGAGACCCAGTACTTC. Translating it yields CASSLGGGRGETQYF.

The CDR3 DNA is TGTGCCAGTAGTAAGCGGACAGAGACTAAGGGCGAGCAGTACTTC. Residues: CASSKRTETKGEQYF. The rearrangement uses TRBV19 and TRBJ2-7; weak D call: TRBD1 (6 bases). This CDR3 spans 15 amino acids. Germline loops: CDR1 LNHDA, CDR2 SQIVND (reference sequence). Trimming pared 4 bases from V and 6 bases from J, leaving 19 bases between.

The gene calls are TRBV3-1 (or the pseudogene TRBV3-2) and TRBJ1-6; TRBD1 might be the D (6 bases). V was cut by 8 bases and J by 6 bases, with 11 bases left in between. Germline V gene lookup returns CDR1 LGHDT and CDR2 YNNKEL (reference sequence). This CDR3 spans 13 amino acids. CDR3 nucleotides: TGTGCCAGCGCGCAGGGGCGTAATTCACCCCTCCACTTT. Residues: CASAQGRNSPLHF.

V and J are TRBV10-2 and TRBJ1-1; a possible D gene is TRBD1 (6 bases). V shed 3 bases and J shed 6 bases, with 14 bases lying between them. The CDR3 covers 14 residues. Germline values: CDR1 WSHSY, CDR2 SAAADI. CDR3 sequence reads: CASSDPAGGPEAFF. CDR3 nucleotides: TGCGCCAGCAGTGACCCCGCCGGGGGGCCTGAAGCTTTCTTT.

V is TRBV11-1 and J is TRBJ2-3, with TRBD1 matching over 7 bases. The V segment lost 3 bases and the J segment 2 bases; nucleotides outside the gene matches: 2. Germline V CDR1 and CDR2: SGHAT, FQDESV (reference sequence). The CDR3 is 14 amino acids. CDR3 sequence (DNA): TGTGCCAGCAGCTTGGACAGGTTCACAGATACGCAGTATTTT. The encoded protein is CASSLDRFTDTQYF.

V is TRBV2 and J is TRBJ2-7, with D tentatively TRBD2 (5 bases). V lost 4 bases, J lost 6 bases, and 16 bases lay in between. Germline values: CDR1 SNHLY, CDR2 FYNNEI. The CDR3 length is 14 residues. CDR3 region: CASSGAASSREQYF. The CDR3 DNA sequence: TGTGCCAGCAGTGGAGCGGCCTCCTCTCGCGAGCAGTACTTC.

The chain combines TRBV11-1 with TRBJ2-1; TRBD2 matches 9 bases. V lost 0 bases and J lost 7; bases outside the gene matches: 4. The CDR3 totals 15 residues. Germline V CDR1 and CDR2: SGHAT, FQDESV (reference sequence). CDR3 sequence (DNA): TGTGCCAGCAGCTTAGCAGCGGGGGGAGGGAATGAGCAGTTCTTC. This gives the protein CASSLAAGGGNEQFF.

This rearrangement joins TRBV10-3 to TRBJ2-5; TRBD1 agrees at 9 bases. The V segment lost 9 bases and the J segment 5 bases; nucleotides outside the gene matches: 10. From germline, CDR1 is ENHRY and CDR2 SYGVKD. CDR3 length: 14 amino acids. CDR3 coding DNA: TGTGCCATATCCCCGGGACAGGGCGGCGAGACCCAGTACTTC. Translating gives CAISPGQGGETQYF.

V usage is TRBV6-6 and J usage is TRBJ1-4, with 9 bases identical to TRBD1. J was trimmed by 7 bases and V by 5 bases; bases with no gene match: 8. Germline lookup yields CDR1 MNHNY and CDR2 SVGAGI (reference sequence). The CDR3 contains 15 residues. CDR3 DNA: TGTGCCAGCAGTCAACAGGGGGCGAAAGGTGAAAAACTGTTTTTT. Protein sequence: CASSQQGAKGEKLFF.

The rearrangement joins TRBV15 to TRBJ2-5, with 7 nucleotides matching TRBD1. Trimming removed 4 bases from V and 9 bases from J; junction bases left unmatched: 11. CDR1 LNHNV and CDR2 YYDKDF come from the germline V gene (reference sequence). The CDR3 contains 14 residues. CDR3 in amino acids: CATSTRTGAIAQYF. In DNA form, the CDR3 reads TGTGCCACCAGCACCCGGACAGGTGCGATCGCCCAGTACTTC.

The chain recombines TRBV5-6 with TRBJ1-6; D call uncertain. The length of the CDR3 is 14 residues. The ends were cut back, 2 bases at V and 8 bases at J, with 11 bases in the middle. Germline lookup yields CDR1 SGHDT and CDR2 YYEEEE. The CDR3: CASSFLEGDSPLHF. The CDR3 coding sequence is TGTGCCAGCAGCTTCCTGGAGGGCGATTCACCCCTCCACTTT.

The gene calls are TRBV12-3 or TRBV12-4 and TRBJ1-4; D call uncertain. With 3 bases removed from V and 10 bases from J, the gap between germline ends came to 9 bases. The CDR3 sequence is 12 residues long. The CDR3 nucleotides are TGTGCCAGCAGTTTGGTACGGGGAAAACTGTTTTTT. It codes for CASSLVRGKLFF.

The rearrangement links TRBV5-4 to TRBJ2-7, with D possibly matching TRBD2 (5 bases). The CDR3 loop spans 11 amino acids. The germline V gene has CDR1 SGHNT and CDR2 YYREEE (reference sequence). The V gene lost 1 base and the J gene lost 7 bases, with 6 bases spanning the gap. The CDR3 region has the DNA TGTGCCAGCAGCTTGACGGGAGAGCAGTACTTC. Amino acid sequence: CASSLTGEQYF.

In this sample, this clone turned up a few times. The chain links TRBV6-1 to TRBJ1-2; 8 bases are a match to TRBD1. Germline trimming cut 3 bases from V and 6 bases from J; bases unmatched to any gene: 9. The CDR3 has 15 amino acids. Germline CDR1 MNHNS, CDR2 SASEGT. The CDR3 loop reads CASSDRGRGRDGYTF. CDR3 bases: TGTGCCAGCAGTGACAGGGGGCGTGGGAGGGATGGCTACACCTTC.

The genes are TRBV11-3 and TRBJ2-5, with D perhaps matching TRBD1 (5 bases). Trimming shortened V by 1 base and J by 5 bases, and 8 bases separated the two germline ends. The germline CDR1 and CDR2 sequences are SGHNT and YENEEA. CDR3 length equals 13 residues. The CDR3 sequence: CASSLGGTETQYF. DNA for the CDR3: TGTGCCAGCAGCTTAGGGGGCACGGAGACCCAGTACTTC.

A few counts support this clone. V and J are TRBV19 and TRBJ1-3; no definite D call. Germline V gene data show CDR1 as LNHDA and CDR2 as SQIVND (reference sequence). The V end was cut by 4 bases, the J end by 2 bases, with 9 bases between. CDR3 size: 14 residues. CDR3 bases: TGTGCCAGTAGTACCAATTCAGCTGGAAACACCATATATTTT. Residues: CASSTNSAGNTIYF.

This clone was recorded a few times. The chain has TRBV6-4 and TRBJ1-1, with D possibly matching TRBD1 (6 bases). Germline CDR1 is MRHNA and CDR2 is SNTAGT. Between the trimmed V and J ends, which lost 2 bases and 9 bases, there was a span of 7 bases. CDR3 length equals 11 residues. The CDR3 protein is CASSDGTKAFF. DNA for the CDR3: TGTGCCAGCAGTGACGGGACAAAAGCTTTCTTT.

V usage is TRBV4-3 and J usage is TRBJ2-4, with D hard to call. V lost 0 bases to trimming and J lost 9 bases, with 9 bases between them. This CDR3 is 13 amino acids long. The germline gives CDR1 LGHNA, CDR2 YSLEER. DNA of the CDR3: TGCGCCAGCAGCCAAGACCCCACTGGCATTCAGTACTTC. Translated: CASSQDPTGIQYF.

This clone was detected a few times. This chain connects TRBV5-1 to TRBJ1-1; D possibly corresponds to TRBD1 (5 bases). The germline gives CDR1 SGHRS, CDR2 YFSETQ. This CDR3 contains 13 residues. Trimming removed 2 bases from V and 6 bases from J, with 11 bases in between. The CDR3 DNA reads as TGCGCCAGCAGCTTCACAGGAAGCGCTGAAGCTTTCTTT. Its translation: CASSFTGSAEAFF.

V gene TRBV30 combines with J gene TRBJ1-3, with no clear D. Germline CDR1 is GTSNPN and CDR2 is SVGIG (reference sequence). The CDR3 extends over 11 amino acids. V lost 4 bases to trimming and J lost 7 bases, with 8 bases between them. The CDR3 loop is CAWIIGNTIYF. CDR3 in DNA: TGTGCCTGGATAATCGGGAACACCATATATTTT. The full variable domain, rest sourced from reference TRBV30 and TRBJ1-3, is SQTIHQWPATLVQPVGSPLSLECTVEGTSNPNLYWYRQAAGRGLQLLFYSVGIGQISSEVPQNLSASRPQDRQFILSSKKLLLSDSGFYLCAWIIGNTIYFGEGSWLTVV.

This rearrangement joins TRBV5-1 to TRBJ1-4, with D tentatively TRBD1 (6 bases). The CDR3 is made up of 14 amino acids. Per germline, CDR1 SGHRS and CDR2 YFSETQ. Trimming took off 5 bases at V and 0 bases at J, with 8 bases between the two ends. In DNA, the CDR3 is TGCGCCAGCAGACAGGGAACAACTAATGAAAAACTGTTTTTT. Its translation is CASRQGTTNEKLFF.

The chain employs TRBV5-1 and TRBJ2-5, with 7 bases matching TRBD1. This CDR3 has 13 residues. The V segment lost 3 bases and the J segment 4 bases; nucleotides outside the gene matches: 3. Germline V lookup: CDR1 SGHRS, CDR2 YFSETQ. CDR3 coding DNA: TGCGCCAGCAGCTCCCCAGGGGGAGAGACCCAGTACTTC. It specifies CASSSPGGETQYF.

This chain uses TRBV3-1 (or the pseudogene TRBV3-2) with TRBJ2-7; 10 nucleotides align to TRBD1. CDR3 size: 14 residues. V shed 2 bases and J 5 bases; nucleotides not matched to a gene: 3. Germline V lookup: CDR1 LGHDT, CDR2 YNNKEL (reference sequence). The CDR3: CASSQLGQGNEQYF. The CDR3 DNA reads TGTGCCAGCAGCCAACTGGGACAGGGGAACGAGCAGTACTTC.

This chain uses TRBV4-2 with TRBJ2-1; 7 positions match TRBD1. V gave up 1 base and J gave up 5 bases; unmatched junction bases: 2. Germline V lookup: CDR1 LGHNA, CDR2 YNFKEQ. The CDR3 length is 14 residues. The CDR3 sequence is CASSQAGTDNEQFF. Written as DNA, the CDR3 is TGTGCCAGCAGCCAAGCTGGGACAGACAATGAGCAGTTCTTC.

This clone has only a few counts. This chain connects TRBV14 to TRBJ1-1; 8 bases line up with TRBD1. CDR1 and CDR2 from the germline V gene are SGHDN and FVKESK. The V segment lost 0 bases and the J segment 0 bases; nucleotides outside the gene matches: 15. The CDR3 extends over 20 amino acids. The CDR3 DNA reads TGTGCCAGCAGCCAAGATTCGGACAGGGCGGGATCGAGTTTGAACACTGAAGCTTTCTTT. As protein: CASSQDSDRAGSSLNTEAFF.

The rearrangement joins TRBV5-1 to TRBJ2-1; D ambiguous. The CDR3 is 16 residues long. V lost 4 bases, J lost 5 bases, and 19 bases lay in between. Per germline, CDR1 SGHRS and CDR2 YFSETQ. This CDR3 is CASSRKGFPEDNEQFF. The CDR3 bases are TGCGCCAGCAGCCGAAAAGGCTTCCCTGAGGACAATGAGCAGTTCTTC.

The rearrangement joins TRBV27 to TRBJ1-1; tentative D call: TRBD1 (5 bases). The V end was cut by 6 bases, the J end by 1 base, with 9 bases between. The germline V gene encodes CDR1 MNHEY and CDR2 SMNVEV (reference sequence). The CDR3 loop spans 13 amino acids. This CDR3 is CASRSTGNTEAFF. CDR3 in DNA: TGTGCCAGCAGGTCTACAGGGAACACTGAAGCTTTCTTT.

V gene TRBV9 combines with J gene TRBJ2-3; possibly TRBD2 for D (7 bases). The CDR3 consists of 15 residues. V was trimmed by 6 bases and J by 2 bases, leaving 16 bases between them. Germline lookup yields CDR1 SGDLS and CDR2 YYNGEE. DNA for the CDR3: TGTGCCAGCAACCGCGCGGGGGCACTCACAGATACGCAGTATTTT. Its translation is CASNRAGALTDTQYF.

The V and J genes are TRBV9 and TRBJ2-1, with 7 bases identical to TRBD1. The CDR3 sequence is 13 residues long. Germline loops: CDR1 SGDLS, CDR2 YYNGEE. The trim removed 3 bases at V and 8 bases at J, leaving 5 bases unmatched. CDR3 in DNA: TGTGCCAGCAGCGATTACAGGGGCGATGAGCAGTTCTTC. The encoded protein is CASSDYRGDEQFF.